The 22 T cell receptor beta chains presented below share a single source sample, sequenced in a study of T cell responses to AZD1222 COVID-19 vaccine. Sequencing was performed with immunoSEQ multiplex PCR; in TCRdb, only in-frame clones are kept and a portion is missing. Found here are approximately 50,000 clones, around nine tenths of them singletons; the top ten hold about 7%. The starting material was peripheral blood, obtained 28 days after the second AZD1222 dose. These receptors originate from an adult who received the AZD1222 COVID-19 vaccine.

The chain couples TRBV4-1 to TRBJ1-5; 7 bases map to TRBD1. This CDR3 has 15 residues. V gave up 3 bases and J gave up 8 bases; unmatched junction bases: 10. From germline, CDR1 is MGHRA and CDR2 YSYEKL. The CDR3 region is CASSQGQMGREPQHF. In DNA form, the CDR3 reads TGCGCCAGCAGCCAGGGACAGATGGGCCGTGAGCCCCAGCATTTT.

The chain combines TRBV5-1 with TRBJ2-1; 10 nucleotides agree with TRBD2. Germline values: CDR1 SGHRS, CDR2 YFSETQ. V shed 0 bases, J shed 2 bases, and the junction held 5 bases outside the gene matches. The CDR3 is 17 amino acids. Here the CDR3 DNA reads TGCGCCAGCAGCTTGGAAGGGGGACTAGCGACCTACAATGAGCAGTTCTTC. This translates into CASSLEGGLATYNEQFF.

The chain joins TRBV27 to TRBJ2-2; TRBD1 matches 10 bases. The germline V gene encodes CDR1 MNHEY and CDR2 SMNVEV (reference sequence). With V trimmed by 3 bases and J by 6 bases, 4 bases remained unmatched. The CDR3 covers 15 residues. The CDR3 region has the DNA TGTGCCAGCAGTTTCGTAGGACAGGGGGCCGGGGAGCTGTTTTTT. This sequence encodes CASSFVGQGAGELFF.

The table lists this clone with a few counts. This chain connects TRBV6-6 to TRBJ2-7; 11 nucleotides agree with TRBD2. Germline V CDR1 and CDR2: MNHNY, SVGAGI (reference sequence). The CDR3 length is 14 residues. V shed 8 bases, J shed 0 bases, and the junction held 3 bases outside the gene matches. The CDR3 region is CASGGTSGSYEQYF. The CDR3 region has the DNA TGTGCCAGCGGCGGGACTAGCGGCTCCTACGAGCAGTACTTC.

The chain employs TRBV5-5 and TRBJ2-2; tentative D call: TRBD2 (5 bases). CDR1 is SGHKS, CDR2 YYEKEE, per germline (reference sequence). The CDR3 is 17 amino acids. The V end lost 5 bases, the J end lost 0 bases, and 17 bases lay between the germline ends. CDR3 nucleotides: TGTGCCAGCAGTTCAGGACGGGGATACGCGAACACCGGGGAGCTGTTTTTT. The encoded protein is CASSSGRGYANTGELFF.

This clone occurred once. The chain links TRBV5-1 to TRBJ2-7, with D perhaps matching TRBD2 (5 bases). In germline, CDR1 is SGHRS, CDR2 YFSETQ. The V end lost 4 bases, the J end lost 2 bases, and 16 bases lay between the germline ends. The CDR3 is 15 amino acids. For the CDR3, the DNA is TGCGCCAGCAGCCCTATGACTTCGGGAACCTACGAGCAGTACTTC. Protein sequence: CASSPMTSGTYEQYF.

The gene calls are TRBV5-1 and TRBJ1-2; 9 bases line up with TRBD1. The J segment lost 8 bases and the V segment lost 3 bases, leaving 14 bases of the junction unmatched. In germline, CDR1 is SGHRS, CDR2 YFSETQ. The CDR3 covers 16 residues. The CDR3 spells CASSSGQGGALVGYTF. The CDR3, as DNA: TGCGCCAGCAGCTCGGGACAGGGAGGGGCTCTGGTGGGCTACACCTTC. The variable domain in full, completed from reference TRBV5-1 and TRBJ1-2, reads KAGVTQTPRYLIKTRGQQVTLSCSPISGHRSVSWYQQTPGQGLQFLFEYFSETQRNKGNFPGRFSGRQFSNSRSEMNVSTLELGDSALYLCASSSGQGGALVGYTFGSGTRLTVV.

This chain joins TRBV18 and TRBJ1-6, with D tentatively TRBD1 (5 bases). This CDR3 spans 17 amino acids. Trimming took 1 base from V and 0 from J, leaving 10 bases between them. Germline V gene lookup returns CDR1 KGHSH and CDR2 LQKENI. CDR3 nucleotides: TGTGCCAGCTCACCACTCGGGGCTAGCTCCTATAATTCACCCCTCCACTTT. The encoded protein is CASSPLGASSYNSPLHF.

This sequence joins TRBV19 and TRBJ1-2; TRBD1 matches 7 bases. V shed 6 bases, J shed 2 bases, and the junction held 3 bases outside the gene matches. The CDR3 covers 13 residues. Per the germline V gene, CDR1 is LNHDA and CDR2 is SQIVND (reference sequence). CDR3: CASRGRGNYGYTF. For the CDR3, the DNA is TGTGCCAGTAGGGGCAGGGGGAACTATGGCTACACCTTC.

This rearrangement joins TRBV18 to TRBJ2-1, with TRBD2 identical over 7 bases. The V segment lost 6 bases and the J segment 7 bases; nucleotides outside the gene matches: 12. CDR3 length: 15 amino acids. Germline V gene sequence: CDR1 KGHSH, CDR2 LQKENI. CDR3 nucleotide sequence: TGTGCCAGCTCGATCTCTGGCGGGAGATTTAATGAGCAGTTCTTC. As protein: CASSISGGRFNEQFF.

CDR3 in amino acids: CASGDRGLISPLHF. The CDR3 region has the DNA TGTGCCAGCGGGGACAGGGGGCTAATTTCACCCCTCCACTTT. The chain is built from TRBV6-5 and TRBJ1-6; the match to TRBD1 covers 12 bases. Losses at the gene ends were 8 bases for V and 9 bases for J; bases not matched to a gene: 5. The CDR3 consists of 14 residues. From germline, CDR1 is MNHEY and CDR2 SVGAGI.

This chain links TRBV5-1 with TRBJ1-2; TRBD1 might be the D (5 bases). Trimming took off 3 bases at V and 4 bases at J, with 13 bases between the two ends. In germline, CDR1 is SGHRS, CDR2 YFSETQ. The CDR3 loop spans 14 amino acids. CDR3 sequence (DNA): TGCGCCAGCAGCTCGGACGGACAACTCTATGGCTACACCTTC. As protein: CASSSDGQLYGYTF.

The genes are TRBV18 and TRBJ1-2; TRBD1 might be the D (5 bases). This CDR3 is built from 16 residues. V dropped 1 base and J dropped 4 bases, with 16 bases sitting between them. Germline V gene lookup returns CDR1 KGHSH and CDR2 LQKENI. The CDR3 DNA sequence: TGTGCCAGCTCACCACGTGAGGGGACCGAGGCCTATGGCTACACCTTC. This sequence encodes CASSPREGTEAYGYTF. The variable domain in full, with the rest retrieved from reference TRBV18 and TRBJ1-2, is NAGVMQNPRHLVRRRGQEARLRCSPMKGHSHVYWYRQLPEEGLKFMVYLQKENIIDESGMPKERFSAEFPKEGPSILRIQQVVRGDSAAYFCASSPREGTEAYGYTFGSGTRLTVV.

This clone appeared once. The J gene is TRBJ2-7, the V gene TRBV14; TRBD1 matches at 11 bases. J lost 5 bases, V lost 3 bases, and 9 bases had no gene match. CDR1 and CDR2 from the germline V gene are SGHDN and FVKESK. CDR3 length: 16 residues. In nucleotides, the CDR3 is TGTGCCAGCAGCCAGGTCCGGGACAGGGGGGTCAACGAGCAGTACTTC. This encodes CASSQVRDRGVNEQYF. The full variable domain, completed using reference TRBV14 and TRBJ2-7, is EAGVTQFPSHSVIEKGQTVTLRCDPISGHDNLYWYRRVMGKEIKFLLHFVKESKQDESGMPNNRFLAERTGGTYSTLKVQPAELEDSGVYFCASSQVRDRGVNEQYFGPGTRLTVT.

The V gene is TRBV15, the J gene TRBJ2-7, with D perhaps TRBD2 (6 bases). The CDR3 is made up of 15 amino acids. The germline V gene has CDR1 LNHNV and CDR2 YYDKDF (reference sequence). Trimming removed 1 base from V and 0 bases from J, with 10 bases in between. The CDR3 bases are TGTGCCACCAGCAGAGCGGGAGTAAGCTCCTACGAGCAGTACTTC. It encodes CATSRAGVSSYEQYF.

The chain has TRBV19 and TRBJ1-4, with a weak D call TRBD1 (6 bases). The CDR3 covers 16 residues. Germline-derived CDR1 and CDR2 are LNHDA and SQIVND (reference sequence). Trimming took 6 bases from V and 2 from J, leaving 16 bases between them. CDR3 protein: CASSPGQGRTNEKLFF. For the CDR3, the DNA is TGTGCCAGTAGCCCAGGCCAGGGGCGGACTAATGAAAAACTGTTTTTT.

V is TRBV3-1 (or the pseudogene TRBV3-2) and J is TRBJ1-2; D gene uncertain. The V end lost 3 bases, the J end lost 3 bases, and 8 bases lay between the germline ends. Germline values: CDR1 LGHDT, CDR2 YNNKEL (reference sequence). The CDR3 spans 13 residues. DNA of the CDR3: TGTGCCAGCAGCCAGGCAACATACTATGGCTACACCTTC. Its translation is CASSQATYYGYTF.

This chain joins TRBV18 and TRBJ1-4; 9 nucleotides line up with TRBD1. Germline V gene data show CDR1 as KGHSH and CDR2 as LQKENI. V gave up 3 bases and J gave up 3 bases; unmatched junction bases: 14. CDR3 length equals 19 residues. The DNA of the CDR3 is TGTGCCAGCTCACCGAACAGGGGGCGTAGTCTCCTACCTAATGAAAAACTGTTTTTT. Translated, it gives CASSPNRGRSLLPNEKLFF. The full variable domain, with the rest looked up from reference TRBV18 and TRBJ1-4, is NAGVMQNPRHLVRRRGQEARLRCSPMKGHSHVYWYRQLPEEGLKFMVYLQKENIIDESGMPKERFSAEFPKEGPSILRIQQVVRGDSAAYFCASSPNRGRSLLPNEKLFFGSGTQLSVL.

The chain has TRBV4-2 and TRBJ2-7, with D possibly TRBD2 on 6 matching bases. CDR3 length: 16 residues. In germline, CDR1 is LGHNA, CDR2 YNFKEQ. V dropped 1 base and J dropped 2 bases, with 15 bases sitting between them. CDR3 DNA sequence: TGTGCCAGCAGCCAAGCTTACGCTAGCGCGACCTACGAGCAGTACTTC. This sequence encodes CASSQAYASATYEQYF.

This clone was seen just once. The V and J genes are TRBV28 and TRBJ2-1, with D possibly matching TRBD1 (6 bases). V lost 6 bases and J lost 3, with 15 bases in between. Germline CDR1 reads MDHEN; CDR2 reads SYDVKM. The CDR3 covers 15 residues. CDR3 in amino acids: CASSPLTGYYNEQFF. The DNA for the CDR3 is TGTGCCAGCAGCCCCTTAACAGGGTACTACAATGAGCAGTTCTTC.

This rearrangement joins TRBV28 to TRBJ1-4; D might be TRBD1 (5 bases). Trimming stripped 5 bases from V and 0 bases from J, with 7 bases between. Germline V gene data show CDR1 as MDHEN and CDR2 as SYDVKM. The CDR3 contains 14 residues. CDR3 protein: CASSGAATNEKLFF. For the CDR3, the DNA is TGTGCCAGCAGTGGGGCCGCAACTAATGAAAAACTGTTTTTT.

The chain recombines TRBV7-2 with TRBJ2-1; TRBD2 agrees at 8 bases. Germline assignment: CDR1 SGHTA and CDR2 FQGNSA. The CDR3 runs to 14 residues. Trimming removed 4 bases from V and 8 bases from J; junction bases left unmatched: 7. CDR3 protein: CASSSGTRVYEQFF. CDR3 DNA: TGTGCCAGCAGCTCCGGGACTAGGGTATATGAGCAGTTCTTC.